The T cell receptor beta chain described here comes from a study of blood T cell repertoires in COVID-19. About the research overall: COVID-19 samples collected from the United States, Italy and Spain covered acute and convalescent phases. PBMCs, B-cell-depleted T cells, or T cells were the source of the cDNA or gDNA that made up the material.

Germline CDR1 reads SEHNR; CDR2 reads FQNEAQ (reference sequence). V was clipped by 1 base and J by 7 bases, with 11 bases between them. CDR3 length: 13 residues. Original processing methods: Reference gene primer amplification in the assay estimated nucleated cell counts. The table came from immunoSEQ multiplex PCR; TCRdb's copy has only in-frame clones and leaves some out. The V and J calls and clone size come from that table; D and trimming were worked out from the DNA. This table holds over 200,000 clones, approximately 85% found once. The origin of this receptor is a human donor in a cohort sampled during active COVID-19. The gene calls are TRBV7-9 and TRBJ2-7; D ambiguous. Sequencing was done on a sample of peripheral blood. CDR3 bases: TGTGCCAGCAGCTTAGATACGGTATTGGAGCAGTACTTC. Its protein product is CASSLDTVLEQYF. Together with reference TRBV7-9 and TRBJ2-7, the CDR3 gives the full variable domain: DTGVSQNPRHKITKRGQNVTFRCDPISEHNRLYWYRQTLGQGPEFLTYFQNEAQLEKSRLLSDRFSAERPKGSFSTLEIQRTEQGDSAMYLCASSLDTVLEQYFGPGTRLTVT.